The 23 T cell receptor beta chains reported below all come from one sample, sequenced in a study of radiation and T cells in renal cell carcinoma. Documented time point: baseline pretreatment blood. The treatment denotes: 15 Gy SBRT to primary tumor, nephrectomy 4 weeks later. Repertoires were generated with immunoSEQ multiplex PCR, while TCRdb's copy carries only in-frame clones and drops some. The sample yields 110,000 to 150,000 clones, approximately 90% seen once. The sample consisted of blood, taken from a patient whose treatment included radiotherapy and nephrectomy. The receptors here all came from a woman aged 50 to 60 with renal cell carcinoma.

As DNA, the CDR3 is TGTGCCAGCAGTGTTCGGGGGCAGGTCGGTGAAAAACTGTTTTTT. Translating gives CASSVRGQVGEKLFF. The chain joins TRBV6-1 to TRBJ1-4, with a possible D match to TRBD1 (6 bases). The germline V and J ends were trimmed by 4 bases and 7 bases, with 16 bases remaining between them. This CDR3 has 15 amino acids. Per the germline V gene, CDR1 is MNHNS and CDR2 is SASEGT.

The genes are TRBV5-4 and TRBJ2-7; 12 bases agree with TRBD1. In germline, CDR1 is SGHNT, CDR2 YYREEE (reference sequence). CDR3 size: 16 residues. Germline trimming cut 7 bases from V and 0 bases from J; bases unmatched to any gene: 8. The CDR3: CASFRWGQGASYEQYF. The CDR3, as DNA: TGTGCCAGCTTCCGATGGGGACAGGGGGCCTCCTACGAGCAGTACTTC.

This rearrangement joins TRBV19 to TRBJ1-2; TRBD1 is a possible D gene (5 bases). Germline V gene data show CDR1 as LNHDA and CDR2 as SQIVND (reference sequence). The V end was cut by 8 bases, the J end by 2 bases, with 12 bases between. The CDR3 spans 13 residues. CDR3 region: CASQRDGNYGYTF. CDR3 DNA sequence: TGTGCCAGTCAAAGGGACGGAAACTATGGCTACACCTTC. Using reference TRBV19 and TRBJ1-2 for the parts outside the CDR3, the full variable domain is DGGITQSPKYLFRKEGQNVTLSCEQNLNHDAMYWYRQDPGQGLRLIYYSQIVNDFQKGDIAEGYSVSREKKESFPLTVTSAQKNPTAFYLCASQRDGNYGYTFGSGTRLTVV.

CDR3 nucleotides: TGTGCCAGCAGCGTCGGGCGGACCCAAGAGACCCAGTACTTC. It codes for CASSVGRTQETQYF. The chain joins TRBV9 to TRBJ2-5; no clear D. V gave up 2 bases and J gave up 1 base, with 9 bases separating them. The CDR3 extends over 14 amino acids. Germline V gene data show CDR1 as SGDLS and CDR2 as YYNGEE.

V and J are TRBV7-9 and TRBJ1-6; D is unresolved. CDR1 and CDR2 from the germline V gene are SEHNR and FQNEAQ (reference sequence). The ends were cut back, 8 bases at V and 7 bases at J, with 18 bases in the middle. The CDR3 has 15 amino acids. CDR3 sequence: CASEEQPSSNSPLHF. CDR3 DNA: TGTGCCAGCGAGGAACAGCCTTCTTCAAATTCACCCCTCCACTTT.

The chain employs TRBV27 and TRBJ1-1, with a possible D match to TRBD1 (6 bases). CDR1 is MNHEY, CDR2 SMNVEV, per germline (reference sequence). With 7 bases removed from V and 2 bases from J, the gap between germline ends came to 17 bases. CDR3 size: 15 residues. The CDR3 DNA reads TGTGCCAGCAAAACCTTCGGGACACTAAACACTGAAGCTTTCTTT. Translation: CASKTFGTLNTEAFF.

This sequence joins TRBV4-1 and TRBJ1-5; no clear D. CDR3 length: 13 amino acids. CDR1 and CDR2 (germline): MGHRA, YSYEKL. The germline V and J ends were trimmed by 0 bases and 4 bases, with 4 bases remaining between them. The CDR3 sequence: CASSQDGNQPQHF. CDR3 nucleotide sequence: TGCGCCAGCAGCCAAGATGGAAATCAGCCCCAGCATTTT.

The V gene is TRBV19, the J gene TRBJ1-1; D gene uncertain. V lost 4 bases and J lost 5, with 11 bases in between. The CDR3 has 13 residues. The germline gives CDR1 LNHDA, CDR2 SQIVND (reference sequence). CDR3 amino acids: CASSSPIGTEAFF. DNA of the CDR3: TGTGCCAGTAGTAGTCCCATAGGGACTGAAGCTTTCTTT.

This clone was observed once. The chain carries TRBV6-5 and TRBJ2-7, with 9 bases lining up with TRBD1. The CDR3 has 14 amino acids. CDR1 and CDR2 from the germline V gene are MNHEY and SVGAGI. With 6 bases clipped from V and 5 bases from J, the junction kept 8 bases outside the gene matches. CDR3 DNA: TGTGCCAGCAGGCCACCCGGGACAGGGCACGAGCAGTACTTC. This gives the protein CASRPPGTGHEQYF.

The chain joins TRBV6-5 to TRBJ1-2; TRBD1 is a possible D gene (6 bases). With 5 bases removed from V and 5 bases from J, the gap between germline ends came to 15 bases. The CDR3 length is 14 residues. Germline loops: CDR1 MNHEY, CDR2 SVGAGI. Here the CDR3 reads CASSKQGRGYGYTF. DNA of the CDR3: TGTGCCAGCAGTAAACAGGGCCGTGGGTATGGCTACACCTTC.

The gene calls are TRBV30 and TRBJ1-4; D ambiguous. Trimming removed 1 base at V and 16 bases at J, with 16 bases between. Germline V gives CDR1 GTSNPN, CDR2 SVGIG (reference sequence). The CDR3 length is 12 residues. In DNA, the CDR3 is TGTGCCTGGAGTGGGGGTACCGGGCCCCGGTTTTTT. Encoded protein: CAWSGGTGPRFF.

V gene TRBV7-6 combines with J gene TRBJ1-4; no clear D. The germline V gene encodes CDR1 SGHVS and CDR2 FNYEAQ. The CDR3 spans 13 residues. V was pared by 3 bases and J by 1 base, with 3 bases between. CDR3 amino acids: CASSLETNEKLFF. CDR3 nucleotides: TGTGCCAGCAGCTTGGAAACTAATGAAAAACTGTTTTTT.

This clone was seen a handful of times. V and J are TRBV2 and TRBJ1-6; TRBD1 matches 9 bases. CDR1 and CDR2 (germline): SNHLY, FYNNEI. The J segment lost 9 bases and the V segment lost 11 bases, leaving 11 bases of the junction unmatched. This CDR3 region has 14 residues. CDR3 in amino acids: CAATWDRVISPLHF. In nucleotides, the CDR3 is TGTGCCGCGACCTGGGACAGGGTGATTTCACCCCTCCACTTT.

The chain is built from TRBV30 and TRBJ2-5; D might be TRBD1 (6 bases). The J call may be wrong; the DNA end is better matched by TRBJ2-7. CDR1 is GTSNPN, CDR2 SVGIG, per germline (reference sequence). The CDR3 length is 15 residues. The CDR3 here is CAWSTGQGPIYEQYF. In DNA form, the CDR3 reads TGTGCCTGGAGCACGGGGCAGGGGCCAATCTACGAGCAGTACTTC.

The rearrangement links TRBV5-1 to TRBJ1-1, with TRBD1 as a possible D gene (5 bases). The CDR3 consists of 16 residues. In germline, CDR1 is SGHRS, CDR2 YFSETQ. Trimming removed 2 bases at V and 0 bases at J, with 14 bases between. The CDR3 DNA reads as TGCGCCAGCAGCTTACGCCCGGGACGGCTGAACACTGAAGCTTTCTTT. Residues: CASSLRPGRLNTEAFF.

CDR3 residues: CASSVEGTQGETQYF. CDR3 nucleotides: TGTGCCAGCAGCGTAGAGGGGACCCAGGGAGAGACCCAGTACTTC. The genes are TRBV9 and TRBJ2-5, with D possibly called TRBD1 or TRBD2 (5 bases each). From germline, CDR1 is SGDLS and CDR2 YYNGEE. The germline V and J ends were trimmed by 0 bases and 4 bases, with 13 bases remaining between them. This CDR3 spans 15 amino acids.

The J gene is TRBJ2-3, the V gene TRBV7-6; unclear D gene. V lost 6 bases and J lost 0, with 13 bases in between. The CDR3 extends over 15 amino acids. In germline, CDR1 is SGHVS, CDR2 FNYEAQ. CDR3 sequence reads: CASSPSGLSTDTQYF. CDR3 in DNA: TGTGCCAGCAGTCCCTCGGGCCTCAGCACAGATACGCAGTATTTT.

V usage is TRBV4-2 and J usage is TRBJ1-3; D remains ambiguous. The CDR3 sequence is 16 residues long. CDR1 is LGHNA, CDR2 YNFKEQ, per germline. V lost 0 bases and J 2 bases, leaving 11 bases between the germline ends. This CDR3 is CASSQDAAPPGNTIYF. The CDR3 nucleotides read TGTGCCAGCAGCCAAGACGCAGCGCCACCTGGAAACACCATATATTTT.

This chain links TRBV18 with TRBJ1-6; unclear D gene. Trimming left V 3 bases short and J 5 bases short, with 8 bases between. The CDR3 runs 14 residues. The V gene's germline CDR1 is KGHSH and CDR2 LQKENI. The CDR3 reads CASSPLEDNSPLHF. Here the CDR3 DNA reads TGTGCCAGCTCACCGTTGGAGGATAATTCACCCCTCCACTTT.

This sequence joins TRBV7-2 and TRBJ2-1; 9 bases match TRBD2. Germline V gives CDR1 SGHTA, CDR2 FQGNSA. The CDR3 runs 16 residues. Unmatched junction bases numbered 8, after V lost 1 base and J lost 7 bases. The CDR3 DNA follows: TGTGCCAGCAGCTTAGGTTCGCGGGGGGGTTTAAATGAGCAGTTCTTC. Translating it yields CASSLGSRGGLNEQFF.

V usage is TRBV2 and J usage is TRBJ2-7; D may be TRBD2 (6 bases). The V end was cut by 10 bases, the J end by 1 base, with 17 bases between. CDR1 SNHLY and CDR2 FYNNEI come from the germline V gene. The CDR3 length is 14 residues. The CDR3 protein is CANGGLGTSYEQYF. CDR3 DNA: TGTGCCAACGGAGGGCTAGGGACGTCCTACGAGCAGTACTTC. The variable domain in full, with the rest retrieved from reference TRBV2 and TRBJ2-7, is EPEVTQTPSHQVTQMGQEVILRCVPISNHLYFYWYRQILGQKVEFLVSFYNNEISEKSEIFDDQFSVERPDGSNFTLKIRSTKLEDSAMYFCANGGLGTSYEQYFGPGTRLTVT.

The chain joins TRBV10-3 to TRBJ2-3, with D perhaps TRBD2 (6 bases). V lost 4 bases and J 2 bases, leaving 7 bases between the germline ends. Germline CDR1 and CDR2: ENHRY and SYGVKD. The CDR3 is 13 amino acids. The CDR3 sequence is CAISAGVTDTQYF. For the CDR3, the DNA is TGTGCCATCAGTGCGGGGGTCACAGATACGCAGTATTTT.

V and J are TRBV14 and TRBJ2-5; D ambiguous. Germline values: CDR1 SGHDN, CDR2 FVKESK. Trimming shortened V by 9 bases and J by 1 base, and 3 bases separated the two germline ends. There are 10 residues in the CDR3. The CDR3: CARTQETQYF. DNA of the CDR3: TGTGCCAGGACCCAAGAGACCCAGTACTTC.